Below are 32 T cell receptor beta chains sequenced from a single sample in a study of PD-L1 blockade in urothelial cancer. Time point denoted: peripheral blood 6 weeks after treatment start. Profiling relied on immunoSEQ multiplex PCR, and the TCRdb table lists in-frame clones only, not all of them. The table lists 90,000 to 130,000 clones, 91% of them singletons, with around 4% in the top ten. Sequencing was performed on PBMCs, taken around atezolizumab (anti-PD-L1) treatment. The receptors come from a man between 60 and 75 years old with urothelial cancer.

This chain joins TRBV5-5 and TRBJ2-1; 11 nucleotides line up with TRBD2. V dropped 0 bases and J dropped 8; count of bases not matched to a gene: 10. CDR3 length: 17 residues. Germline V gene sequence: CDR1 SGHKS, CDR2 YYEKEE (reference sequence). The CDR3 spells CASSLGLRLAGGHEQFF. DNA for the CDR3: TGTGCCAGCAGCTTGGGTCTGCGGCTAGCGGGAGGACATGAGCAGTTCTTC.

The chain joins TRBV7-9 to TRBJ2-5; 10 bases map to TRBD2. Germline-derived CDR1 and CDR2 are SEHNR and FQNEAQ (reference sequence). J lost 1 base, V lost 5 bases, and 4 bases had no gene match. The CDR3 length is 15 residues. CDR3 amino acids: CASSTERGGQETQYF. The CDR3 region has the DNA TGTGCCAGCAGCACGGAGCGGGGGGGCCAAGAGACCCAGTACTTC.

V is TRBV19 and J is TRBJ1-5; TRBD1 is a possible D gene (6 bases). Germline loops: CDR1 LNHDA, CDR2 SQIVND (reference sequence). The CDR3 has 18 residues. V lost 3 bases, J lost 5 bases, and 23 bases lay in between. CDR3 in DNA: TGTGCCAGTAGTATCGCGGGGGGCAAGTACTTTGGGTATCAGCCCCAGCATTTT. Residues: CASSIAGGKYFGYQPQHF. Filled out from reference TRBV19 and TRBJ1-5, the complete variable domain reads DGGITQSPKYLFRKEGQNVTLSCEQNLNHDAMYWYRQDPGQGLRLIYYSQIVNDFQKGDIAEGYSVSREKKESFPLTVTSAQKNPTAFYLCASSIAGGKYFGYQPQHFGDGTRLSIL.

The rearrangement uses TRBV7-2 and TRBJ2-1; 7 bases align to TRBD1. V shed 0 bases, J shed 6 bases, and the junction held 11 bases outside the gene matches. Germline V gene sequence: CDR1 SGHTA, CDR2 FQGNSA. This CDR3 spans 17 amino acids. The CDR3 nucleotides read TGTGCCAGCAGCTTAGCGTTACAGGGGACGAGCCCCAATGAGCAGTTCTTC. Its translation is CASSLALQGTSPNEQFF.

The CDR3 nucleotides are TGTGCCAGCGGGGCCGTAGGGGAGACCCAGTACTTC. Its protein product is CASGAVGETQYF. The chain recombines TRBV6-1 with TRBJ2-5; a weak D match, TRBD1 (5 bases). The length of the CDR3 is 12 residues. Deletions cut 8 bases from V and 5 bases from J, with 12 bases between. Per germline, CDR1 MNHNS and CDR2 SASEGT.

The chain couples TRBV29-1 to TRBJ2-3; D ambiguous. Germline V lookup: CDR1 SQVTM, CDR2 ANQGSEA. V dropped 7 bases and J dropped 0 bases, with 17 bases sitting between them. This CDR3 is 15 amino acids long. The CDR3 DNA follows: TGCAGCGCCAAAAACTCCGGGTTTAGCACAGATACGCAGTATTTT. Its protein is CSAKNSGFSTDTQYF.

V gene TRBV11-3 combines with J gene TRBJ2-7; 8 bases align to TRBD1. This CDR3 has 15 amino acids. CDR1 SGHNT and CDR2 YENEEA come from the germline V gene. Trimming at V came to 3 bases and at J to 2 bases, leaving 6 bases not matched to a gene. The CDR3 DNA is TGTGCCAGCAGCTTCTCCGGGACAGGAACCTACGAGCAGTACTTC. Translation: CASSFSGTGTYEQYF.

The chain couples TRBV6-6 to TRBJ2-1; 10 nucleotides line up with TRBD2. Trimming cost V 3 bases and J 7 bases; bases outside gene matches: 6. Per the germline V gene, CDR1 is MNHNY and CDR2 is SVGAGI (reference sequence). The CDR3 extends over 15 amino acids. The CDR3 region is CASSYSPGLANEQFF. As DNA, the CDR3 is TGTGCCAGCAGTTATTCTCCGGGACTAGCGAATGAGCAGTTCTTC.

This chain connects TRBV4-2 to TRBJ2-7, with D possibly matching TRBD2 (5 bases). This CDR3 contains 14 residues. V lost 2 bases to trimming and J lost 4 bases, with 12 bases between them. Germline V CDR1 and CDR2: LGHNA, YNFKEQ. The CDR3 DNA is TGTGCCAGCAGCCAAAAACTAGGGAGTTACGAGCAGTACTTC. Its protein product is CASSQKLGSYEQYF.

The chain couples TRBV6-6 to TRBJ1-1, with 8 positions matching TRBD1. The germline gives CDR1 MNHNY, CDR2 SVGAGI (reference sequence). CDR3 length: 14 amino acids. Trimming at V came to 6 bases and at J to 2 bases, leaving 5 bases not matched to a gene. The CDR3 loop reads CASRVGQGNTEAFF. In nucleotides, the CDR3 is TGTGCCAGCAGGGTAGGACAGGGTAACACTGAAGCTTTCTTT.

The chain is built from TRBV2 and TRBJ2-1; D may be TRBD2 (7 bases). The ends were cut back, 0 bases at V and 8 bases at J, with 17 bases in the middle. The length of the CDR3 is 16 residues. Per the germline V gene, CDR1 is SNHLY and CDR2 is FYNNEI. CDR3 sequence: CASSEAGGGATDEQFF. The CDR3 DNA follows: TGTGCCAGCAGTGAAGCTGGAGGGGGGGCTACGGATGAGCAGTTCTTC.

The CDR3 loop reads CSAGVRGGRNFSYEQYF. The CDR3 coding sequence is TGCAGCGCCGGAGTTAGGGGGGGACGGAATTTCAGTTACGAGCAGTACTTC. The V and J genes are TRBV29-1 and TRBJ2-7; a possible D gene is TRBD2 (7 bases). V lost 7 bases, J lost 4 bases, and 29 bases lay in between. Germline CDR1 is SQVTM and CDR2 is ANQGSEA. The CDR3 runs to 17 residues.

This chain joins TRBV6-5 and TRBJ1-2; the D is unclear. From germline, CDR1 is MNHEY and CDR2 SVGAGI. The CDR3 has 15 residues. The germline V and J ends were trimmed by 0 bases and 2 bases, with 10 bases remaining between them. The CDR3 DNA sequence: TGTGCCAGCAGTTACTCGAGGGCCCCGAACTATGGCTACACCTTC. As protein: CASSYSRAPNYGYTF.

This chain links TRBV5-1 with TRBJ2-2; D is possibly TRBD1 (6 bases). Between the trimmed V and J ends, which lost 5 bases and 5 bases, there was a span of 16 bases. Germline CDR1 SGHRS, CDR2 YFSETQ. The CDR3 is 15 amino acids. This chain's CDR3 is CASRGVQGETGELFF. The CDR3, as DNA: TGCGCCAGCAGGGGCGTACAGGGTGAAACCGGGGAGCTGTTTTTT.

The V gene is TRBV6-6, the J gene TRBJ2-5; tentatively, D is TRBD2 (7 bases). Germline V CDR1 and CDR2: MNHNY, SVGAGI (reference sequence). This CDR3 spans 15 amino acids. The V end lost 6 bases, the J end lost 5 bases, and 19 bases lay between the germline ends. The CDR3 nucleotides are TGTGCCAGCAGACTAGGGAGGGGGGTGTCCGAGACCCAGTACTTC. The encoded protein is CASRLGRGVSETQYF.

The CDR3 sequence is CASSSRLSTSYEQYF. The CDR3 nucleotides read TGTGCCAGCAGCTCACGACTTTCCACCTCCTACGAGCAGTACTTC. V usage is TRBV9 and J usage is TRBJ2-7; D unresolved. The V end was cut by 4 bases, the J end by 0 bases, with 14 bases between. The germline gives CDR1 SGDLS, CDR2 YYNGEE. This CDR3 is built from 15 residues.

The V call is TRBV6-5, the J call TRBJ2-7; 8 bases agree with TRBD1. Trimming cost V 6 bases and J 0 bases; bases outside gene matches: 4. Germline V gives CDR1 MNHEY, CDR2 SVGAGI. The CDR3 contains 14 residues. CDR3 residues: CASSRQGSSYEQYF. DNA of the CDR3: TGTGCCAGCAGCCGACAGGGGAGCTCCTACGAGCAGTACTTC.

The V gene is TRBV5-1, the J gene TRBJ2-5; D perhaps matches TRBD1 (6 bases). Germline CDR1 and CDR2: SGHRS and YFSETQ. V shed 5 bases and J shed 2 bases, with 13 bases lying between them. The CDR3 is made up of 14 amino acids. CDR3 coding DNA: TGCGCCAGCAGTCAGGGGCAAAAGCAAGAGACCCAGTACTTC. Its protein is CASSQGQKQETQYF.

This clone was seen a handful of times. The J gene is TRBJ1-1, the V gene TRBV4-2, with TRBD1 as a possible D gene (5 bases). The V end was cut by 1 base, the J end by 1 base, with 7 bases between. CDR3 length: 14 residues. Germline CDR1 reads LGHNA; CDR2 reads YNFKEQ. CDR3 residues: CASSQGRGNTEAFF. CDR3 DNA sequence: TGTGCCAGCAGCCAAGGAAGGGGGAACACTGAAGCTTTCTTT.

This clone showed up just once. The genes are TRBV19 and TRBJ1-2; 9 bases line up with TRBD1. Germline CDR1 LNHDA, CDR2 SQIVND (reference sequence). V lost 3 bases and J lost 4; bases outside the gene matches: 6. This CDR3 contains 15 residues. The CDR3: CASSIGRQGGYGYTF. The CDR3 nucleotides are TGTGCCAGTAGTATCGGACGACAGGGGGGCTATGGCTACACCTTC.

This clone appeared once. The rearrangement joins TRBV29-1 to TRBJ2-2; D not certain. The V gene lost 0 bases and the J gene lost 6 bases, with 11 bases spanning the gap. This CDR3 has 14 amino acids. The germline CDR1 and CDR2 sequences are SQVTM and ANQGSEA. The CDR3 bases are TGCAGCGTTGAAGATCCGAATGTAGCCGGGGAGCTGTTTTTT. Amino acids: CSVEDPNVAGELFF.

The CDR3: CASSLGLRQPQHF. The CDR3 DNA sequence: TGTGCCAGCTCACTCGGCTTGCGGCAGCCCCAGCATTTT. The chain joins TRBV18 to TRBJ1-5; no clear D gene. V was clipped by 4 bases and J by 7 bases, with 11 bases between them. Germline loops: CDR1 KGHSH, CDR2 LQKENI. CDR3 size: 13 residues.

The CDR3 here is CASSETGPANEKLFF. The CDR3, as DNA: TGCGCCAGCAGCGAGACAGGGCCTGCCAATGAAAAACTGTTTTTT. This chain connects TRBV4-3 to TRBJ1-4, with 7 positions matching TRBD1. The CDR3 extends over 15 amino acids. The germline V gene encodes CDR1 LGHNA and CDR2 YSLEER. The ends lost 5 bases at V and 5 bases at J; junction bases unmatched: 8.

The J gene is TRBJ1-1, the V gene TRBV5-1; a weak D match, TRBD1 (5 bases). The length of the CDR3 is 14 residues. Germline loops: CDR1 SGHRS, CDR2 YFSETQ. Trimming left V 4 bases short and J 3 bases short, with 13 bases between. The CDR3: CASSGNQGDTEAFF. The CDR3 coding sequence is TGCGCCAGCAGCGGCAACCAGGGCGACACTGAAGCTTTCTTT.

V and J are TRBV15 and TRBJ2-3; TRBD2 matches at 15 bases. In germline, CDR1 is LNHNV, CDR2 YYDKDF (reference sequence). J lost 2 bases, V lost 4 bases, and 7 bases had no gene match. The CDR3 is made up of 18 amino acids. CDR3 sequence: CATSNGLAGGPSTDTQYF. CDR3 nucleotide sequence: TGTGCCACCAGCAACGGACTAGCGGGAGGGCCCTCCACAGATACGCAGTATTTT. Combining the CDR3 with reference TRBV15 and TRBJ2-3 gives the whole variable domain DAMVIQNPRYQVTQFGKPVTLSCSQTLNHNVMYWYQQKSSQAPKLLFHYYDKDFNNEADTPDNFQSRRPNTSFCFLDIRSPGLGDTAMYLCATSNGLAGGPSTDTQYFGPGTRLTVL.

This clone was observed a single time. The rearrangement joins TRBV5-4 to TRBJ2-7; 7 bases map to TRBD1. CDR1 SGHNT and CDR2 YYREEE come from the germline V gene (reference sequence). The V and J ends lost 4 bases and 0 bases, in that order; junction bases with no gene match: 7. The CDR3 is 15 amino acids. The CDR3 loop reads CASSRQGRSSYEQYF. Written as DNA, the CDR3 is TGTGCCAGCAGCCGACAGGGACGCAGCTCCTACGAGCAGTACTTC.

This chain uses TRBV4-1 with TRBJ2-2; 7 bases align to TRBD1. The CDR3 is 14 residues long. Germline V gene lookup returns CDR1 MGHRA and CDR2 YSYEKL. J gave up 5 bases and V 9 bases, and 9 bases lay outside the gene matches. CDR3 region: CASTTGVKTGELFF. In DNA, the CDR3 is TGCGCCAGTACAACAGGGGTCAAGACCGGGGAGCTGTTTTTT.

V and J are TRBV11-2 and TRBJ1-2; D unclear. The CDR3 is made up of 13 amino acids. The germline CDR1 and CDR2 sequences are SGHAT and FQNNGV. The germline V and J ends were trimmed by 4 bases and 4 bases, with 10 bases remaining between them. The CDR3: CASSYRRGYGYTF. Written as DNA, the CDR3 is TGTGCCAGCAGCTATAGGCGGGGCTATGGCTACACCTTC. The whole variable domain, remainder taken from reference TRBV11-2 and TRBJ1-2, is EAGVAQSPRYKIIEKRQSVAFWCNPISGHATLYWYQQILGQGPKLLIQFQNNGVVDDSQLPKDRFSAERLKGVDSTLKIQPAKLEDSAVYLCASSYRRGYGYTFGSGTRLTVV.

This rearrangement joins TRBV4-1 to TRBJ1-1, with 9 bases that match TRBD1. The CDR3 is 15 residues long. Germline V CDR1 and CDR2: MGHRA, YSYEKL. Trimming at V came to 4 bases and at J to 11 bases, leaving 14 bases not matched to a gene. The CDR3 here is CASSPVRDRVGRAFF. For the CDR3, the DNA is TGCGCCAGCAGCCCCGTCCGGGACAGGGTGGGGCGGGCTTTCTTT.

The chain combines TRBV28 with TRBJ2-3; D unresolved. This CDR3 has 16 amino acids. Between the trimmed V and J ends, which lost 2 bases and 5 bases, there was a span of 17 bases. The germline V gene encodes CDR1 MDHEN and CDR2 SYDVKM. The CDR3: CASSLGLAGYQDTQYF. CDR3 in DNA: TGTGCCAGCAGTTTAGGGTTAGCTGGGTATCAAGATACGCAGTATTTT.

This clone turned up a few times. V usage is TRBV27 and J usage is TRBJ1-1; unclear D gene. CDR3 size: 14 residues. Germline loops: CDR1 MNHEY, CDR2 SMNVEV (reference sequence). Trimming stripped 4 bases from V and 4 bases from J, with 13 bases between. For the CDR3, the DNA is TGTGCCAGCAGTTCCGCGTTAGGCGGCACTGAAGCTTTCTTT. Its protein is CASSSALGGTEAFF.

CDR3 amino acids: CASSNRHEFYEQYF. The CDR3 nucleotides are TGTGCCAGCAGCAACCGACACGAATTCTACGAGCAGTACTTC. The chain uses TRBV5-5 and TRBJ2-7; D is unclear. The CDR3 is 14 amino acids. Trimming cost V 4 bases and J 3 bases, with 14 bases left between them. CDR1 is SGHKS and CDR2 is YYEKEE in the germline V gene (reference sequence).